This T cell receptor beta chain was recovered during a study of vaccination and CD4 T cells after COVID-19. Whole-study context: Investigators drew the post-COVID samples a median approximately 100 days after diagnosis, with a range of 35 to 161. Study results and limitations: Post-vaccination reactive clonotypes (median roughly 36) did not differ significantly from post-infection (21).

Cultured CD4+ T cell DNA was sequenced using the Oncomine TCR Beta short-read assay. Each CDR3 protein is one row after TCRdb ran MiXCR on the PCR reads. This sample has under 20,000 distinct CDR3 sequences, with about 42% found just once. A word on this clonotype: Its antigen is currently unknown.

V lost 5 bases to trimming and J lost 3 bases, with 5 bases between them. Germline CDR1 and CDR2: MDHEN and SYDVKM. This CDR3 has 11 amino acids. Described treatment: roughly ten-day PBMC culture with coronavirus spike peptide pools or control peptides (ViraFEST assay). This chain joins TRBV28 and TRBJ2-7; D remains ambiguous. The sequence derives from a human donor with COVID-19. What was sequenced was cultured CD4+ T cells from blood. CDR3 residues: CASSQSYEQYF. Written as DNA, the CDR3 is TGTGCCAGCAGTCAGAGCTACGAGCAGTACTTC.